A selection of T cell receptor beta chains follows, all from one sample in a study of Ad26.COV2.S vaccination and SARS-CoV-2 variants. Profiled with immunoSEQ multiplex PCR; TCRdb holds only in-frame clones, not every one. This table holds about 480,000 clones, 70% to 90% found once. Sequenced here: peripheral blood, sampled in a trial of Ad26.COV2.S vaccine versus placebo. The receptors stem from a person aged 18-65 years who received the Ad26.COV2.S COVID-19 vaccine or a placebo. CDR3s include the opening cysteine and the closing phenylalanine or tryptophan. The order of the fields is V gene, clone size, D gene, J gene, CDR3 DNA, CDR3 protein. A D gene is named only where the DNA matches it firmly. Some rows have no size entry. The others give once, few or many, or a class for an expanded clone.

V gene: TRBV27; clone size: -; D gene: TRBD2; J gene: TRBJ2-1; CDR3 DNA: TGTGCCAGCAGTTTATTTCTAGCGGGAAACGAGCAGTTCTTC; CDR3 protein: CASSLFLAGNEQFF
V gene: TRBV6-2/TRBV6-3; clone size: -; D gene: TRBD1; J gene: TRBJ2-7; CDR3 DNA: TGTGCCAGCAGTTACAGGGTTGACAGGGGGAACTCCTACGAGCAGTACTTC; CDR3 protein: CASSYRVDRGNSYEQYF
V gene: TRBV29-1; clone size: -; D gene: -; J gene: TRBJ1-1; CDR3 DNA: TGCAGCGTTGATAGGGGACCGAACACTGAAGCTTTCTTT; CDR3 protein: CSVDRGPNTEAFF
V gene: TRBV29-1; clone size: -; D gene: -; J gene: TRBJ1-1; CDR3 DNA: TGCAGCGTTGAAGCAGGGGTGAACACTGAAGCTTTCTTT; CDR3 protein: CSVEAGVNTEAFF
V gene: TRBV19; clone size: -; D gene: TRBD1; J gene: TRBJ2-7; CDR3 DNA: TGTGCCAGTAGACGGGACAGGGGGGAAAAGCAGTACTTC; CDR3 protein: CASRRDRGEKQYF
V gene: TRBV7-9; clone size: -; D gene: -; J gene: TRBJ2-2; CDR3 DNA: TGTGCCAGCAGCTTTAAGGAGGTCGCGAACACCGGGGAGCTGTTTTTT; CDR3 protein: CASSFKEVANTGELFF
V gene: TRBV19; clone size: -; D gene: -; J gene: TRBJ2-2; CDR3 DNA: TGTGCCAGTAGTATCCGCCCCGGGGAGCTGTTTTTT; CDR3 protein: CASSIRPGELFF
V gene: TRBV20-1; clone size: -; D gene: TRBD2; J gene: TRBJ2-3; CDR3 DNA: TGCAGTGCTAGTATGACTAGCGGGAGTCTTGCACATACGCAGTATTTT; CDR3 protein: CSASMTSGSLAHTQYF
V gene: TRBV7-2; clone size: -; D gene: -; J gene: TRBJ2-2; CDR3 DNA: TGTGCCAGCAGTTTAGGACAGCACCACACCGGGGAGCTGTTTTTT; CDR3 protein: CASSLGQHHTGELFF
V gene: TRBV28; clone size: -; D gene: TRBD1; J gene: TRBJ2-2; CDR3 DNA: TGTGCCAGCAGGCCCACAGGGGGCGCGAACACCGGGGAGCTGTTTTTT; CDR3 protein: CASRPTGGANTGELFF
V gene: TRBV2; clone size: -; D gene: TRBD1; J gene: TRBJ2-7; CDR3 DNA: TGTGCCAGCAGTGAAGCTGGACAGGGACCGAAACACTCCTACGAGCAGTACTTC; CDR3 protein: CASSEAGQGPKHSYEQYF
V gene: TRBV7-9; clone size: -; D gene: -; J gene: TRBJ1-1; CDR3 DNA: TGTGCCAGCAGCGCCTTAGGGAACGTCTTGAACACTGAAGCTTTCTTT; CDR3 protein: CASSALGNVLNTEAFF
V gene: TRBV6-1; clone size: -; D gene: TRBD1; J gene: TRBJ2-1; CDR3 DNA: TGTGCCAGCAGTGAATACGGACAGGTGAAAGTTTTCCCTAATGAGCAGTTCTTC; CDR3 protein: CASSEYGQVKVFPNEQFF
V gene: TRBV6-5; clone size: -; D gene: -; J gene: TRBJ2-2; CDR3 DNA: TGTGCCAGCATCACAGGGTTCGGGGCCGGGGAGCTGTTTTTT; CDR3 protein: CASITGFGAGELFF
V gene: TRBV2; clone size: -; D gene: TRBD1; J gene: TRBJ1-4; CDR3 DNA: TGTGCCAGCAGGAAGACAGGGGTGGATGAAAAACTGTTTTTT; CDR3 protein: CASRKTGVDEKLFF
V gene: TRBV9; clone size: -; D gene: -; J gene: TRBJ1-3; CDR3 DNA: TGTGCCAGCAGCGTGACTTTGGGGGGGATAGGAAACACCATATATTTT; CDR3 protein: CASSVTLGGIGNTIYF
V gene: TRBV7-7; clone size: -; D gene: TRBD2; J gene: TRBJ2-1; CDR3 DNA: TGTGCTAGCAGCTTATTAGCTAGCGGGAGTTTCAATGAGCAGTTCTTC; CDR3 protein: CASSLLASGSFNEQFF
V gene: TRBV7-9; clone size: once; D gene: TRBD2; J gene: TRBJ2-7; CDR3 DNA: TGTGCCAGCAGCTTAGGGCTAGCGGGAGGCCTCTCCTACGAGCAGTACTTC; CDR3 protein: CASSLGLAGGLSYEQYF
V gene: TRBV2; clone size: -; D gene: -; J gene: TRBJ2-1; CDR3 DNA: TGTGCCAGCGGATCTGGCTACAATGAGCAGTTCTTC; CDR3 protein: CASGSGYNEQFF
V gene: TRBV12-3/TRBV12-4; clone size: -; D gene: -; J gene: TRBJ1-2; CDR3 DNA: TGTGCCAGCAGTCCCCGGGAAGGTGGCTACACCTTC; CDR3 protein: CASSPREGGYTF
V gene: TRBV19; clone size: -; D gene: TRBD2; J gene: TRBJ2-1; CDR3 DNA: TGTGCCAGTATGGGGGTTAGCGGGGCCTGGGTGGGAAATGAGCAGTTCTTC; CDR3 protein: CASMGVSGAWVGNEQFF
V gene: TRBV28; clone size: -; D gene: -; J gene: TRBJ1-3; CDR3 DNA: TGTGCCAGCGGAGCAGGGGTAACTGGAAACACCATATATTTT; CDR3 protein: CASGAGVTGNTIYF
V gene: TRBV19; clone size: -; D gene: -; J gene: TRBJ2-7; CDR3 DNA: TGTGCCAGTAGTACCGGACAGTACGAGCAGTACTTC; CDR3 protein: CASSTGQYEQYF
V gene: TRBV27; clone size: -; D gene: -; J gene: TRBJ2-7; CDR3 DNA: TGTGCCAGCAGCCTAACGGGACCTTACGAGCAGTACTTC; CDR3 protein: CASSLTGPYEQYF
V gene: TRBV11-1; clone size: -; D gene: TRBD1; J gene: TRBJ2-7; CDR3 DNA: TGTGCCAGCACCCGGGACAGAGTCTCCTACGAGCAGTACTTC; CDR3 protein: CASTRDRVSYEQYF
V gene: TRBV29-1; clone size: -; D gene: TRBD2; J gene: TRBJ2-1; CDR3 DNA: TGCAGCGTTGAACTGCCTAGCGGGACCAATGAGCAGTTCTTC; CDR3 protein: CSVELPSGTNEQFF
V gene: TRBV27; clone size: -; D gene: -; J gene: TRBJ1-6; CDR3 DNA: TGTGCCAGCACAGAGCGGGGGAGGGTCCCAAATTCACCCCTCCACTTT; CDR3 protein: CASTERGRVPNSPLHF
V gene: TRBV7-9; clone size: -; D gene: -; J gene: TRBJ2-1; CDR3 DNA: TGTGCCAGCAGCTTACCCCCGGGCAATGAGCAGTTCTTC; CDR3 protein: CASSLPPGNEQFF
V gene: TRBV11-1; clone size: few; D gene: TRBD2; J gene: TRBJ2-7; CDR3 DNA: TGTGCCAGCAAACTAGCGGGAGGATACTACGAGCAGTACTTC; CDR3 protein: CASKLAGGYYEQYF
V gene: TRBV11-2; clone size: -; D gene: TRBD2; J gene: TRBJ2-7; CDR3 DNA: TGTGCCAGCAGCTTAGGAGGACTAGCGGGAACCTACGAGCAGTACTTC; CDR3 protein: CASSLGGLAGTYEQYF
V gene: TRBV9; clone size: -; D gene: TRBD2; J gene: TRBJ2-7; CDR3 DNA: TGTGCCAGCAGCCGAGTCTCGGGACTAGCGGGTTCCTACGAGCAGTACTTC; CDR3 protein: CASSRVSGLAGSYEQYF
V gene: TRBV5-4; clone size: -; D gene: TRBD1; J gene: TRBJ2-1; CDR3 DNA: TGTGCCAGCAAAAGACAGGGCTCCTACAATGAGCAGTTCTTC; CDR3 protein: CASKRQGSYNEQFF
V gene: TRBV5-6; clone size: -; D gene: TRBD2; J gene: TRBJ2-7; CDR3 DNA: TGTGCCAGCAGCTTGGCGGGACTAGCGGGAGGGCCGAGCTACGAGCAGTACTTC; CDR3 protein: CASSLAGLAGGPSYEQYF
V gene: TRBV4-1; clone size: -; D gene: -; J gene: TRBJ2-3; CDR3 DNA: TGCGCCAGCAGCCAAGTAGGTCTAGCGACACTTGCGTATTTT; CDR3 protein: CASSQVGLATLAYF
V gene: TRBV6-2/TRBV6-3; clone size: few; D gene: -; J gene: TRBJ1-6; CDR3 DNA: TGTGCCAGCAGTTATCCGACCTCCACTTCACCCCTCCACTTT; CDR3 protein: CASSYPTSTSPLHF
V gene: TRBV28; clone size: -; D gene: TRBD2; J gene: TRBJ2-7; CDR3 DNA: TGTGCCAGCAGTTTATCTAGCGGGAGATCGGACTACGAGCAGTACTTC; CDR3 protein: CASSLSSGRSDYEQYF
V gene: TRBV5-1; clone size: -; D gene: TRBD1; J gene: TRBJ2-3; CDR3 DNA: TGCGCCAGCAGCTCGGGACAGGGAGGGTCGGGCACAGATACGCAGTATTTT; CDR3 protein: CASSSGQGGSGTDTQYF
V gene: TRBV30; clone size: -; D gene: TRBD1; J gene: TRBJ1-4; CDR3 DNA: TGTGCCTGGAGTGTGGGGACAGGGAAGAATGAAAAACTGTTTTTT; CDR3 protein: CAWSVGTGKNEKLFF
V gene: TRBV10-3; clone size: once; D gene: -; J gene: TRBJ2-7; CDR3 DNA: TGTGCCATCAGTGATCCTAGCAGAGAGGGTCTCGAGCAGTACTTC; CDR3 protein: CAISDPSREGLEQYF
V gene: TRBV7-2; clone size: -; D gene: -; J gene: TRBJ2-5; CDR3 DNA: TGTGCCAGCAGCGGGGCTAGAGTTGAGACCCAGTACTTC; CDR3 protein: CASSGARVETQYF